These 28 T cell receptor beta chains share one sample of origin, sequenced in a study of metastatic and nonmetastatic thyroid tumors. TCRdb reanalyzed the PCR reads with MiXCR. Of about 13,000 clones listed, roughly a third are singletons. No treatment had been given to any patient before thyroid surgery. Sequences were obtained from tumor tissue. Receptors originate from a male donor with papillary thyroid cancer or a benign thyroid nodule (not recorded which). Some clones in this sample may be carry-over from other donors' samples.

The rearrangement joins TRBV7-2 to TRBJ1-6; possibly TRBD1 for D (6 bases). The CDR3 has 15 amino acids. Trimming removed 2 bases at V and 8 bases at J, with 13 bases between. Germline-derived CDR1 and CDR2 are SGHTA and FQGNSA. CDR3: CASSLILQGYSPLHF. CDR3 coding DNA: TGTGCCAGCAGCTTAATCCTACAGGGTTATTCACCCCTCCACTTT.

By proportion, this clone is medium-sized. The V and J genes are TRBV5-1 and TRBJ2-5; TRBD2 matches at 14 bases. Trimming cost V 0 bases and J 7 bases; bases outside gene matches: 5. This CDR3 is 16 amino acids long. Germline V gene sequence: CDR1 SGHRS, CDR2 YFSETQ. The CDR3 nucleotides read TGCGCCAGCAGCTTGGGACTAGCGGGAGGGCCCGGGACCCAGTACTTC. It codes for CASSLGLAGGPGTQYF.

The chain is built from TRBV6-1 and TRBJ2-1; D is ambiguous. Germline V gene data show CDR1 as MNHNS and CDR2 as SASEGT. Trimming took off 2 bases at V and 1 base at J, with 9 bases between the two ends. This CDR3 is 15 amino acids long. The CDR3 is CASSEWVGSYNEQFF. The CDR3 nucleotides are TGTGCCAGCAGTGAATGGGTAGGGTCCTACAATGAGCAGTTCTTC.

CDR3 sequence (DNA): TGCAGTCCCTATCGACTAGCGGGAGGGAGAGTTCACTACGAGCAGTACTTC. Protein product: CSPYRLAGGRVHYEQYF. This sequence joins TRBV20-1 and TRBJ2-7; the match to TRBD2 covers 14 bases. V shed 8 bases and J 3 bases; nucleotides not matched to a gene: 15. The germline V gene has CDR1 DFQATT and CDR2 SNEGSKA (reference sequence). The CDR3 consists of 17 residues.

The chain uses TRBV20-1 and TRBJ1-1; weak D call: TRBD1 (6 bases). V lost 2 bases, J lost 6 bases, and 16 bases lay in between. The CDR3 extends over 14 amino acids. The germline gives CDR1 DFQATT, CDR2 SNEGSKA (reference sequence). CDR3 sequence (DNA): TGCAGTGCTAGAAAACTTACAGGGACTCCTGAAGCTTTCTTT. As protein: CSARKLTGTPEAFF.

The chain has TRBV5-1 and TRBJ2-1; the match to TRBD2 covers 8 bases. The J segment lost 7 bases and the V segment lost 4 bases, leaving 13 bases of the junction unmatched. The CDR3 runs to 16 residues. Germline V gene data show CDR1 as SGHRS and CDR2 as YFSETQ. CDR3 sequence reads: CASSPGTIAGINEQFF. CDR3 sequence (DNA): TGCGCCAGCAGCCCAGGGACAATAGCGGGAATTAATGAGCAGTTCTTC. The full variable domain, completed using reference TRBV5-1 and TRBJ2-1, is KAGVTQTPRYLIKTRGQQVTLSCSPISGHRSVSWYQQTPGQGLQFLFEYFSETQRNKGNFPGRFSGRQFSNSRSEMNVSTLELGDSALYLCASSPGTIAGINEQFFGPGTRLTVL.

The rearrangement joins TRBV4-1 to TRBJ1-2, with D unresolved. The CDR3 is 16 residues long. V gave up 0 bases and J gave up 4 bases, with 15 bases separating them. The V gene's germline CDR1 is MGHRA and CDR2 YSYEKL. CDR3 DNA: TGCGCCAGCAGCCAAGAAGGAGCCAGGTTTAGCTATGGCTACACCTTC. Residues: CASSQEGARFSYGYTF.

This clone has only a few counts. V and J are TRBV20-1 and TRBJ1-2; D possibly corresponds to TRBD1 (5 bases). This CDR3 is built from 13 residues. Looked up from germline, CDR1 is DFQATT and CDR2 is SNEGSKA (reference sequence). Trimming pared 5 bases from V and 4 bases from J, leaving 14 bases between. CDR3 sequence: CSAETENFYGYTF. CDR3 DNA: TGCAGTGCTGAGACAGAAAATTTCTATGGCTACACCTTC.

A single count supports this clone. The chain couples TRBV7-4 to TRBJ1-1; 7 bases map to TRBD1. V trimming: 5 bases; J trimming: 1 base; junction bases outside the gene matches: 1. From germline, CDR1 is SGHVT and CDR2 SQSDAQ. CDR3 length equals 13 residues. CDR3 in DNA: TGTGCCAGCAGCGACAGGGAGAACACTGAAGCTTTCTTT. This translates into CASSDRENTEAFF. Combining the CDR3 with reference TRBV7-4 and TRBJ1-1 gives the whole variable domain GAGVSQSPRYKVAKRGRDVALRCDSISGHVTLYWYRQTLGQGSEVLTYSQSDAQRDKSGRPSGRFSAERPERSVSTLKIQRTEQGDSAVYLCASSDRENTEAFFGQGTRLTVV.

V gene TRBV2 combines with J gene TRBJ1-2, with a tentative D call TRBD1 (5 bases). Per germline, CDR1 SNHLY and CDR2 FYNNEI. There are 12 residues in the CDR3. The V end lost 1 base, the J end lost 8 bases, and 8 bases lay between the germline ends. CDR3 nucleotide sequence: TGTGCCAGCAGTGAAGGAGGGGTGGGCTACACCTTC. It codes for CASSEGGVGYTF.

V usage is TRBV11-2 and J usage is TRBJ2-1, with 9 positions matching TRBD1. Germline V gene lookup returns CDR1 SGHAT and CDR2 FQNNGV. With V trimmed by 1 base and J by 7 bases, 5 bases remained unmatched. The CDR3 consists of 15 residues. The CDR3 bases are TGTGCCAGCAGCTTAGGACAGGGGGGGTTGAATGAGCAGTTCTTC. This codes for CASSLGQGGLNEQFF.

V usage is TRBV7-9 and J usage is TRBJ2-5; weak D call: TRBD2 (5 bases). In germline, CDR1 is SEHNR, CDR2 FQNEAQ (reference sequence). Trimming took 4 bases from V and 1 from J, leaving 10 bases between them. This CDR3 is 14 amino acids long. For the CDR3, the DNA is TGTGCCAGCAGCTGGACCGGGGTCCAAGAGACCCAGTACTTC. Translation gives CASSWTGVQETQYF.

A remark on this clone: Since a much larger clone is just one base distant, this may be a read error. This same CDR3 is encoded by further DNA sequences in the sample. This chain uses TRBV9 with TRBJ2-4, with D unclear. The V gene's germline CDR1 is SGDLS and CDR2 YYNGEE. The CDR3 extends over 14 amino acids. CDR3 in DNA: TGCGCCAGCAGCGTAGGTCTAGCCAAAAACATTCAGTACTTC. Amino acids: CASSVGLAKNIQYF.

The J gene is TRBJ2-7, the V gene TRBV7-9, with a weak D call TRBD2 (5 bases). Deletions cut 3 bases from V and 4 bases from J, with 13 bases between. Germline V gene data show CDR1 as SEHNR and CDR2 as FQNEAQ (reference sequence). The CDR3 spans 14 residues. CDR3 DNA sequence: TGTGCCAGCAGCTTTGAAGGAACGGGATACGAGCAGTACTTC. This gives the protein CASSFEGTGYEQYF.

This clone is termed medium-sized. The chain combines TRBV5-1 with TRBJ2-1, with D perhaps TRBD2 (6 bases). Between the trimmed V and J ends, which lost 4 bases and 7 bases, there was a span of 12 bases. Germline V gene sequence: CDR1 SGHRS, CDR2 YFSETQ. The CDR3 contains 13 residues. The CDR3 reads CASSPGLTNEQFF. The CDR3, as DNA: TGCGCCAGCAGCCCGGGACTCACAAATGAGCAGTTCTTC.

The chain has TRBV3-1 and TRBJ1-5; D gene ambiguous. The V end was cut by 0 bases, the J end by 2 bases, with 8 bases between. This CDR3 has 15 residues. Per the germline V gene, CDR1 is LGHDT and CDR2 is YNNKEL (reference sequence). The CDR3: CASSQEQAGNQPQHF. In DNA, the CDR3 is TGTGCCAGCAGCCAAGAGCAGGCAGGCAATCAGCCCCAGCATTTT.

V is TRBV30 and J is TRBJ1-1; 7 positions match TRBD1. This CDR3 is 14 amino acids long. J lost 5 bases, V lost 5 bases, and 11 bases had no gene match. Germline lookup yields CDR1 GTSNPN and CDR2 SVGIG (reference sequence). The CDR3: CAWGPRRGWTEAFF. The CDR3 DNA sequence: TGTGCCTGGGGTCCCCGCAGGGGGTGGACTGAAGCTTTCTTT.

This clone was counted between two and nine times. V is TRBV27 and J is TRBJ2-2; D remains unclear. This CDR3 spans 14 amino acids. Per germline, CDR1 MNHEY and CDR2 SMNVEV (reference sequence). The ends were cut back, 1 base at V and 7 bases at J, with 10 bases in the middle. The CDR3 nucleotides read TGTGCCAGCAGTTTATTTAGGTTGGGCGGGGAGCTGTTTTTT. Protein: CASSLFRLGGELFF.

The CDR3 DNA reads TGTGCCAGCAGTTCGTCCGGAGCTAACTATGGCTACACCTTC. Translation gives CASSSSGANYGYTF. The chain couples TRBV27 to TRBJ1-2; D remains ambiguous. V gave up 4 bases and J gave up 0 bases, with 9 bases separating them. The V gene's germline CDR1 is MNHEY and CDR2 SMNVEV (reference sequence). The CDR3 extends over 14 amino acids.

V is TRBV20-1 and J is TRBJ2-2, with D perhaps matching TRBD1 (5 bases). V was pared by 3 bases and J by 8 bases, with 16 bases between. Germline-derived CDR1 and CDR2 are DFQATT and SNEGSKA (reference sequence). This CDR3 has 14 amino acids. This CDR3 is CSASDGHDGGELFF. CDR3 in DNA: TGCAGTGCTAGTGATGGACACGATGGGGGGGAGCTGTTTTTT.

The gene calls are TRBV7-8 and TRBJ1-2; 11 bases align to TRBD1. Trimming removed 6 bases from V and 7 bases from J; junction bases left unmatched: 13. Germline loops: CDR1 SGHVS, CDR2 FQNEAQ. The CDR3 runs to 16 residues. CDR3 in amino acids: CASRMGTGGSSSGYTF. In DNA, the CDR3 is TGTGCCAGCAGAATGGGGACAGGGGGGTCGAGCTCTGGCTACACCTTC.

This chain connects TRBV28 to TRBJ1-2, with unresolved D. The CDR3 runs 16 residues. Germline CDR1 MDHEN, CDR2 SYDVKM. Trimming took 5 bases from V and 1 from J, leaving 17 bases between them. The CDR3 bases are TGTGCCAGCAGTGCCAGTTTTATGAGGGATAACTATGGCTACACCTTC. Translation gives CASSASFMRDNYGYTF.

The chain couples TRBV6-1 to TRBJ2-7; the D is unclear. The CDR3 sequence is 12 residues long. Deletions cut 7 bases from V and 7 bases from J, with 14 bases between. Germline values: CDR1 MNHNS, CDR2 SASEGT. CDR3 in amino acids: CASTEGGFEQYF. CDR3 nucleotide sequence: TGTGCCAGCACCGAAGGCGGTTTTGAGCAGTACTTC.

This clone has only a few counts. The genes are TRBV20-1 and TRBJ2-2; 10 bases are a match to TRBD1. V lost 1 base to trimming and J lost 1 base; unmatched junction nucleotides: 3. This CDR3 is built from 16 residues. CDR1 is DFQATT, CDR2 SNEGSKA, per germline (reference sequence). CDR3 in amino acids: CSARGTGGENTGELFF. CDR3 in DNA: TGCAGTGCTAGAGGGACAGGGGGTGAGAACACCGGGGAGCTGTTTTTT.

CDR3 nucleotides: TGTGCCAGCTCAAGCGGACGGACTATTCTAGGTCAGCCCCAGCATTTT. Amino acid sequence: CASSSGRTILGQPQHF. The V and J genes are TRBV18 and TRBJ1-5; D is unclear. This CDR3 is 16 amino acids long. Trimming removed 5 bases from V and 6 bases from J, with 20 bases in between. Germline-derived CDR1 and CDR2 are KGHSH and LQKENI.

This clone was counted only a few times. V gene TRBV6-1 combines with J gene TRBJ1-5; D is perhaps TRBD1 (6 bases). The V gene's germline CDR1 is MNHNS and CDR2 SASEGT. Trimming pared 5 bases from V and 7 bases from J, leaving 15 bases between. This CDR3 has 14 residues. Written as DNA, the CDR3 is TGTGCCAGCAGTCGAACAGGGCTGGGACAGCCCCAGCATTTT. Translation gives CASSRTGLGQPQHF.

Judged by abundance, this clone is medium-sized. The rearrangement joins TRBV4-2 to TRBJ2-3; possible D gene TRBD2, 5 bases. Germline V gives CDR1 LGHNA, CDR2 YNFKEQ. The CDR3 length is 14 residues. Trimming shortened V by 1 base and J by 3 bases, and 8 bases separated the two germline ends. CDR3 coding DNA: TGTGCCAGCAGCCAAGGTCAGCGGACAGATACGCAGTATTTT. Its translation is CASSQGQRTDTQYF.

This clone has just a few counts. The chain uses TRBV6-1 and TRBJ1-1; no definite D call. The CDR3 runs 14 residues. Looked up from germline, CDR1 is MNHNS and CDR2 is SASEGT. V was trimmed by 6 bases and J by 10 bases, leaving 21 bases between them. Here the CDR3 reads CASSQSQRGRGAFF. The CDR3 DNA reads TGTGCCAGCAGCCAGAGTCAGCGAGGCCGGGGAGCTTTCTTT.